These 8 T cell receptor beta chains share one sample of origin, sequenced in a study of cytomegalovirus exposure and HLA in healthy donors. PCR was performed using 60 Vbeta and 13 Jbeta primers. Some clones are missing from TCRdb's copy, which holds only in-frame ones; the method was immunoSEQ multiplex PCR. This repertoire shows approximately 110,000 clones, around three quarters found once; its top ten account for 9.5% to 15%. Sequencing was carried out using PBMCs. These receptors were collected from a woman aged 35 to 49 in good health and CMV-seropositive.

This clone was seen more than once but under ten times. This chain links TRBV5-1 with TRBJ2-7; 8 bases agree with TRBD2. Germline-derived CDR1 and CDR2 are SGHRS and YFSETQ. This CDR3 is built from 14 residues. The junction had 3 bases not matched to a gene; V was cut back by 4 bases and J by 0 bases. CDR3 protein: CASSPGTSSYEQYF. The CDR3 DNA follows: TGCGCCAGCAGCCCTGGGACTAGCTCCTACGAGCAGTACTTC.

The genes are TRBV5-1 and TRBJ1-1; D perhaps matches TRBD1 (6 bases). This CDR3 is built from 14 residues. Germline V gene sequence: CDR1 SGHRS, CDR2 YFSETQ. V lost 4 bases and J lost 0, with 10 bases in between. The CDR3 coding sequence is TGCGCCAGCAGCAAAGGGACATTGAACACTGAAGCTTTCTTT. It specifies CASSKGTLNTEAFF.

The CDR3 DNA follows: TGTGCCAGCAGCTCTCCATGGGGGGGTGCAAGAGAGCAGTTCTTC. Residues: CASSSPWGGAREQFF. This chain uses TRBV6-6 with TRBJ2-1; 7 nucleotides line up with TRBD2. V was pared by 6 bases and J by 10 bases, with 15 bases of the junction left unmatched. Looked up from germline, CDR1 is MNHNY and CDR2 is SVGAGI (reference sequence). This CDR3 spans 15 amino acids.

The V gene is TRBV19, the J gene TRBJ2-5; TRBD1 matches 7 bases. The germline V gene encodes CDR1 LNHDA and CDR2 SQIVND (reference sequence). This CDR3 is 18 amino acids long. J lost 2 bases, V lost 5 bases, and 17 bases had no gene match. CDR3 sequence (DNA): TGTGCCAGTAGTCCAAAGGGGGCGCCAGCCGTCAGTCAAGAGACCCAGTACTTC. It codes for CASSPKGAPAVSQETQYF. The entire variable domain, with the rest obtained from reference TRBV19 and TRBJ2-5, is as follows: DGGITQSPKYLFRKEGQNVTLSCEQNLNHDAMYWYRQDPGQGLRLIYYSQIVNDFQKGDIAEGYSVSREKKESFPLTVTSAQKNPTAFYLCASSPKGAPAVSQETQYFGPGTRLLVL.

The J gene is TRBJ2-1, the V gene TRBV5-1, with a tentative D call TRBD2 (7 bases). The ends were cut back, 5 bases at V and 4 bases at J, with 16 bases in the middle. The CDR3 is 15 amino acids. CDR1 SGHRS and CDR2 YFSETQ come from the germline V gene. As DNA, the CDR3 is TGCGCCAGCAGGGGGGGGGCTAGCGGATACAATGAGCAGTTCTTC. Translating gives CASRGGASGYNEQFF.

This clone was detected only once. The V gene is TRBV2, the J gene TRBJ1-3, with a weak D call TRBD1 (6 bases). The CDR3 sequence is 14 residues long. V was pared by 4 bases and J by 8 bases, with 15 bases between. Germline V gives CDR1 SNHLY, CDR2 FYNNEI. DNA of the CDR3: TGTGCCAGCAGTGCCGGGGGGCTAGTAGACACCATATATTTT. This sequence encodes CASSAGGLVDTIYF.

The chain combines TRBV5-6 with TRBJ2-7, with 12 bases matching TRBD1. The CDR3 runs to 17 residues. Germline V gene data show CDR1 as SGHDT and CDR2 as YYEEEE. The V gene end was trimmed by 3 bases and the J gene end by 1 base; junction bases not matched to a gene: 8. The chain's CDR3 is CASSSWGTGGASYEQYF. CDR3 in DNA: TGTGCCAGCAGCTCCTGGGGGACAGGGGGCGCGTCCTACGAGCAGTACTTC.

This clone was detected once. The chain employs TRBV12-5 and TRBJ1-1; 7 positions match TRBD1. The V gene end was trimmed by 7 bases and the J gene end by 4 bases; junction bases not matched to a gene: 12. The V gene's germline CDR1 is LGHNT and CDR2 FRNRAP. This CDR3 is built from 15 residues. The CDR3 is CASALTTGKGTEAFF. The CDR3 DNA follows: TGTGCTAGTGCCCTAACGACAGGGAAGGGCACTGAAGCTTTCTTT.